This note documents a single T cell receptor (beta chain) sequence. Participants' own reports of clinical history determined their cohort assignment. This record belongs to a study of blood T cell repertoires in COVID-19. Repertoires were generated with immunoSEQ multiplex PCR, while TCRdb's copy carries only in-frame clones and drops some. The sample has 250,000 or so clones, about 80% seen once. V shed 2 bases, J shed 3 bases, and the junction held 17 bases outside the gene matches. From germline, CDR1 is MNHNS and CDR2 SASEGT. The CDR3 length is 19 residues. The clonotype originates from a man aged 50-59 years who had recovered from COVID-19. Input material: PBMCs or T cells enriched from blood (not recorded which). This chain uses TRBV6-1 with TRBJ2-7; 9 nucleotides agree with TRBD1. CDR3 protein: CASSEPSGTGHLSSYEQYF. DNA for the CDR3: TGTGCCAGCAGTGAACCTTCCGGGACAGGGCACCTTTCTAGCTACGAGCAGTACTTC.